A single sample gave rise to the 3 T cell receptor beta chains below, sequenced in a study of shared T cell receptors in the human thymus. Clones were read by immunoSEQ multiplex PCR, and TCRdb kept only the in-frame ones, dropping some. The sample shows almost 550,000 clones, around three quarters of them seen only once. The sample was also linked to a second study, of human thymus T cells.

Material: thymocytes. The receptors here all came from a boy in the first two years of life with a congenital heart defect.

The CDR3 nucleotides are TGTGCCAGCAGCGATTGCATCGGAGCGGACTCCTACGAGCAGTACTTC. This translates into CASSDCIGADSYEQYF. V usage is TRBV4-2 and J usage is TRBJ2-5; TRBD2 might be the D (5 bases). The J call is uncertain, as TRBJ2-7 better fits the DNA end. Germline values: CDR1 LGHNA, CDR2 YNFKEQ. The CDR3 covers 16 residues.

V gene TRBV28 combines with J gene TRBJ2-7, with a weak D call TRBD1 (7 bases). The germline CDR1 and CDR2 sequences are MDHEN and SYDVKM. This CDR3 region has 14 residues. V was cut by 5 bases and J by 3 bases, with 14 bases left in between. The CDR3 loop reads CASSPRQGGYEQYF. The CDR3 DNA is TGTGCCAGCAGTCCTCGTCAGGGGGGCTACGAGCAGTACTTC.

The V and J genes are TRBV5-1 and TRBJ2-1, with 9 bases fitting TRBD2. Trimming took 0 bases from V and 6 from J; bases not matched to a gene: 7. This CDR3 contains 16 residues. The germline V gene has CDR1 SGHRS and CDR2 YFSETQ. The CDR3 region has the DNA TGCGCCAGCAGCTTGGTTGGGACTAGCCTCCTCAATGAGCAGTTCTTC. As protein: CASSLVGTSLLNEQFF.